Each of the 31 T cell receptor beta chains below was sequenced from the same sample in a study of radiotherapy plus CTLA-4 blockade in lung cancer. The data were produced by immunoSEQ multiplex PCR, yet TCRdb's version contains in-frame clones alone and is incomplete. The table records approximately 100,000 clones, about 83% of them present only once. Sequencing was performed on peripheral blood, taken from a patient treated with radiotherapy plus ipilimumab. These receptors originate from a human donor with non-small cell lung cancer that progressed on radiotherapy plus ipilimumab. Some clones in this sample may be carry-over from other donors' samples.

The CDR3 sequence: CSVEGGGTDTQYF. Written as DNA, the CDR3 is TGCAGCGTTGAGGGCGGGGGAACAGATACGCAGTATTTT. V is TRBV29-1 and J is TRBJ2-3, with TRBD2 matching over 7 bases. This CDR3 has 13 residues. The junction had 3 bases not matched to a gene; V was cut back by 3 bases and J by 3 bases. Per germline, CDR1 SQVTM and CDR2 ANQGSEA.

The V gene is TRBV28, the J gene TRBJ2-7; 7 positions match TRBD2. CDR3 length equals 15 residues. Germline trimming cut 2 bases from V and 3 bases from J; bases unmatched to any gene: 7. CDR1 and CDR2 (germline): MDHEN, SYDVKM. The chain's CDR3 is CASSLMRASGYEQYF. The CDR3 bases are TGTGCCAGCAGTTTAATGCGGGCTAGCGGCTACGAGCAGTACTTC. Based on the CDR3 plus reference TRBV28 and TRBJ2-7, the full variable domain is DVKVTQSSRYLVKRTGEKVFLECVQDMDHENMFWYRQDPGLGLRLIYFSYDVKMKEKGDIPEGYSVSREKKERFSLILESASTNQTSMYLCASSLMRASGYEQYFGPGTRLTVT.

This chain links TRBV12-5 with TRBJ1-4; D is ambiguous. The CDR3 loop spans 15 amino acids. V lost 5 bases and J lost 2, with 12 bases in between. In germline, CDR1 is LGHNT, CDR2 FRNRAP. DNA of the CDR3: TGTGCTAGTGGTCCCCCCCGTGGCACTAATGAAAAACTGTTTTTT. Amino acid sequence: CASGPPRGTNEKLFF. The variable domain in full, with the rest retrieved from reference TRBV12-5 and TRBJ1-4, is DARVTQTPRHKVTEMGQEVTMRCQPILGHNTVFWYRQTMMQGLELLAYFRNRAPLDDSGMPKDRFSAEMPDATLATLKIQPSEPRDSAVYFCASGPPRGTNEKLFFGSGTQLSVL.

This clone occurred once. The chain couples TRBV10-3 to TRBJ2-7, with D possibly being TRBD1 (6 bases). Germline V lookup: CDR1 ENHRY, CDR2 SYGVKD. V lost 8 bases, J lost 0 bases, and 11 bases lay in between. This CDR3 is built from 13 residues. CDR3 protein: CAILDSSSYEQYF. CDR3 nucleotides: TGTGCCATCTTGGACAGCAGCTCCTACGAGCAGTACTTC.

The V and J genes are TRBV4-1 and TRBJ1-1; D might be TRBD1 (6 bases). Trimming took 4 bases from V and 4 from J, leaving 16 bases between them. Germline V gene data show CDR1 as MGHRA and CDR2 as YSYEKL. This CDR3 is 15 amino acids long. The CDR3 region is CASSRLHRGPTEAFF. For the CDR3, the DNA is TGCGCCAGCAGCCGGTTACACCGGGGGCCCACTGAAGCTTTCTTT.

The chain couples TRBV5-4 to TRBJ2-2, with 11 bases that match TRBD2. The ends lost 4 bases at V and 4 bases at J; junction bases unmatched: 6. The CDR3 covers 16 residues. CDR1 and CDR2 from the germline V gene are SGHNT and YYREEE (reference sequence). The CDR3 DNA sequence: TGTGCCAGCAGCCCAATTAGCGGGGGGGGCACCGGGGAGCTGTTTTTT. Translated: CASSPISGGGTGELFF.

The chain joins TRBV6-5 to TRBJ1-1; D gene uncertain. Trimming stripped 6 bases from V and 0 bases from J, with 8 bases between. Germline V gene sequence: CDR1 MNHEY, CDR2 SVGAGI. This CDR3 has 13 amino acids. CDR3 nucleotide sequence: TGTGCCAGCAGGAACAGACTGAACACTGAAGCTTTCTTT. It yields the protein CASRNRLNTEAFF.

J is TRBJ1-5 and V is TRBV30, with 8 positions matching TRBD1. With V trimmed by 3 bases and J by 0 bases, 1 base remained unmatched. Germline CDR1 GTSNPN, CDR2 SVGIG (reference sequence). The length of the CDR3 is 14 residues. The CDR3 sequence is CAWRGTGSNQPQHF. CDR3 in DNA: TGTGCCTGGAGGGGGACAGGTAGCAATCAGCCCCAGCATTTT.

CDR3 region: CASSKAAGAGANVLTF. In DNA, the CDR3 is TGTGCCAGCAGCAAAGCGGCAGGGGCTGGGGCCAACGTCCTGACTTTC. The chain combines TRBV21-1 with TRBJ2-6; the D call of TRBD1 is as the table states it, not checked on the DNA. TRBV21-1 is tagged as a pseudogene. The CDR3 sequence is 16 residues long.

This clone was counted once. The chain combines TRBV27 with TRBJ2-5; 10 bases agree with TRBD2. Germline lookup yields CDR1 MNHEY and CDR2 SMNVEV (reference sequence). This CDR3 has 15 amino acids. J gave up 8 bases and V 3 bases, and 9 bases lay outside the gene matches. CDR3 sequence: CASSLGLASSVTQYF. DNA of the CDR3: TGTGCCAGCAGTTTGGGACTAGCGTCTTCGGTCACCCAGTACTTC.

By frequency in the sample, this clone is medium-sized. Other DNA sequences in the same sample also yield this CDR3. The V and J genes are TRBV19 and TRBJ2-7; 10 bases are a match to TRBD1. There are 14 residues in the CDR3. CDR1 is LNHDA, CDR2 SQIVND, per germline (reference sequence). V gave up 4 bases and J gave up 4 bases; unmatched junction bases: 4. The DNA of the CDR3 is TGTGCCAGTAGTAGCCGGGACAGGGGTTACGAGCAGTACTTC. Its protein is CASSSRDRGYEQYF.

The V call is TRBV25-1, the J call TRBJ1-6; D gene unclear. V lost 1 base to trimming and J lost 7 bases, with 11 bases between them. The CDR3 consists of 15 residues. The V gene's germline CDR1 is MGHDK and CDR2 SYGVNS. CDR3 sequence reads: CASSELGKRNSPLHF. CDR3 nucleotides: TGTGCCAGCAGTGAATTAGGCAAAAGAAATTCACCCCTCCACTTT.

The chain couples TRBV5-8 to TRBJ2-3; 14 positions match TRBD2. The CDR3 has 16 residues. The germline gives CDR1 SGHTS, CDR2 YDEGEE. Trimming took 4 bases from V and 3 from J; bases not matched to a gene: 4. CDR3 region: CASSRLAGGLTDTQYF. The CDR3 region has the DNA TGTGCCAGCAGCAGACTAGCGGGGGGGCTTACAGATACGCAGTATTTT.

The rearrangement links TRBV5-4 to TRBJ2-1, with 11 bases identical to TRBD2. Germline CDR1 is SGHNT and CDR2 is YYREEE (reference sequence). V lost 4 bases to trimming and J lost 9 bases; unmatched junction nucleotides: 15. This CDR3 has 17 residues. CDR3 region: CASSLGGSGGDYSEQFF. The CDR3 DNA is TGTGCCAGCAGCCTGGGAGGTAGCGGGGGGGATTATAGTGAGCAGTTCTTC.

The chain combines TRBV18 with TRBJ1-5, with 10 bases lining up with TRBD1. The J segment lost 3 bases and the V segment lost 4 bases, leaving 9 bases of the junction unmatched. CDR1 is KGHSH and CDR2 is LQKENI in the germline V gene. CDR3 length equals 17 residues. In DNA, the CDR3 is TGTGCCAGCTCACTTATTCCCGGGACAGGGGACAATCAGCCCCAGCATTTT. This gives the protein CASSLIPGTGDNQPQHF. Filled out from reference TRBV18 and TRBJ1-5, the complete variable domain reads NAGVMQNPRHLVRRRGQEARLRCSPMKGHSHVYWYRQLPEEGLKFMVYLQKENIIDESGMPKERFSAEFPKEGPSILRIQQVVRGDSAAYFCASSLIPGTGDNQPQHFGDGTRLSIL.

The chain combines TRBV5-4 with TRBJ1-1, with 7 bases fitting TRBD1. With V trimmed by 1 base and J by 6 bases, 6 bases remained unmatched. The germline V gene has CDR1 SGHNT and CDR2 YYREEE (reference sequence). CDR3 size: 14 residues. The CDR3 coding sequence is TGTGCCAGCAGCTTGACAGGGGTCGTCGCTGAAGCTTTCTTT. Translated: CASSLTGVVAEAFF.

The chain links TRBV7-3 to TRBJ2-5; the match to TRBD2 covers 10 bases. Germline V lookup: CDR1 SGHTA, CDR2 FQGTGA. The CDR3 covers 15 residues. Unmatched junction bases numbered 8, after V lost 5 bases and J lost 5 bases. The CDR3 is CASSAKLAGVETQYF. The CDR3 DNA is TGTGCCAGCAGCGCAAAGCTAGCGGGGGTTGAGACCCAGTACTTC. The whole variable domain, filled in from reference TRBV7-3 and TRBJ2-5, reads GAGVSQTPSNKVTEKGKYVELRCDPISGHTALYWYRQSLGQGPEFLIYFQGTGAADDSGLPNDRFFAVRPEGSVSTLKIQRTERGDSAVYLCASSAKLAGVETQYFGPGTRLLVL.

The CDR3 DNA sequence: TGTGCCTGCAGGAGATCGGGGCAATATAATGAAAAACTGTTTTTT. It encodes CACRRSGQYNEKLFF. The chain has TRBV30 and TRBJ1-4, with a tentative D call TRBD1 (5 bases). V lost 6 bases and J 4 bases, leaving 18 bases between the germline ends. The CDR3 is 15 residues long. Germline V lookup: CDR1 GTSNPN, CDR2 SVGIG (reference sequence).

V is TRBV7-3 and J is TRBJ2-1; 12 bases fit TRBD2. This CDR3 has 17 amino acids. Germline V gene sequence: CDR1 SGHTA, CDR2 FQGTGA. Trimming cost V 5 bases and J 3 bases; bases outside gene matches: 8. In DNA, the CDR3 is TGTGCCAGCAGCCCACGGACTAGCGGGGAGATCTACAATGAGCAGTTCTTC. It translates to CASSPRTSGEIYNEQFF.

This clone occurred many times. The genes are TRBV6-6 and TRBJ2-5, with TRBD1 matching 7 bases. Germline V gene data show CDR1 as MNHNY and CDR2 as SVGAGI (reference sequence). The V segment lost 6 bases and the J segment 2 bases; nucleotides outside the gene matches: 3. The CDR3 totals 13 residues. The CDR3 nucleotides are TGTGCCAGCAGCCGGGACAGACAAGAGACCCAGTACTTC. The encoded protein is CASSRDRQETQYF.

This chain joins TRBV10-3 and TRBJ2-7; 8 bases agree with TRBD2. The junction had 8 bases not matched to a gene; V was cut back by 10 bases and J by 0 bases. CDR3 size: 14 residues. Germline CDR1 and CDR2: ENHRY and SYGVKD. The CDR3: CATGGAHSSYEQYF. Written as DNA, the CDR3 is TGTGCCACCGGGGGGGCCCATAGCTCCTACGAGCAGTACTTC.

The V and J genes are TRBV2 and TRBJ1-2; 10 bases fit TRBD1. The CDR3 loop spans 18 amino acids. Germline-derived CDR1 and CDR2 are SNHLY and FYNNEI. V lost 6 bases and J lost 4; bases outside the gene matches: 17. The CDR3 spells CASSLTGTGDYSSYGYTF. DNA for the CDR3: TGTGCCAGCAGCCTGACCGGGACAGGGGATTATTCATCCTATGGCTACACCTTC.

V is TRBV7-2 and J is TRBJ2-5; 7 nucleotides agree with TRBD2. The CDR3 sequence is 15 residues long. CDR1 SGHTA and CDR2 FQGNSA come from the germline V gene. The J segment lost 5 bases and the V segment lost 5 bases, leaving 11 bases of the junction unmatched. The CDR3 here is CASSRQRGERETQYF. As DNA, the CDR3 is TGTGCCAGCAGCCGCCAGCGGGGTGAGCGGGAGACCCAGTACTTC.

J is TRBJ2-5 and V is TRBV19, with D perhaps TRBD1 or TRBD2 (5 bases each). The CDR3 covers 16 residues. Between the trimmed V and J ends, which lost 4 bases and 5 bases, there was a span of 20 bases. Germline CDR1 LNHDA, CDR2 SQIVND (reference sequence). The CDR3 bases are TGTGCCAGTAGTAAATCAACAGGTTGGGCGGGTGAGACCCAGTACTTC. Translating gives CASSKSTGWAGETQYF.

This sequence joins TRBV25-1 and TRBJ2-5; either TRBD1 or TRBD2 may fit D (5 bases each). Germline assignment: CDR1 MGHDK and CDR2 SYGVNS. The V end was cut by 0 bases, the J end by 4 bases, with 9 bases between. There are 14 residues in the CDR3. Here the CDR3 reads CASSEYRGVETQYF. CDR3 DNA: TGTGCCAGCAGTGAATACCGGGGCGTAGAGACCCAGTACTTC.

This rearrangement joins TRBV4-3 to TRBJ2-5; no firm D call. Germline V gene data show CDR1 as LGHNA and CDR2 as YSLEER. V lost 4 bases and J 1 base, leaving 10 bases between the germline ends. The CDR3 runs to 14 residues. The CDR3 region is CASSRDGSQETQYF. The CDR3 DNA follows: TGCGCCAGCAGCCGTGACGGTAGCCAAGAGACCCAGTACTTC.

V is TRBV5-4 and J is TRBJ2-7; D may be TRBD1 (5 bases). V lost 5 bases, J lost 3 bases, and 9 bases lay in between. The CDR3 contains 12 residues. Looked up from germline, CDR1 is SGHNT and CDR2 is YYREEE (reference sequence). The CDR3 loop reads CASSRDSYEQYF. The DNA for the CDR3 is TGTGCCAGCAGTCGCGACAGCTACGAGCAGTACTTC.

This clone was counted a single time. The chain uses TRBV13 and TRBJ2-1; 10 nucleotides match TRBD2. The CDR3 loop spans 16 amino acids. CDR1 is PRHDT, CDR2 FYEKMQ, per germline (reference sequence). The V and J ends lost 5 bases and 8 bases, in that order; junction bases with no gene match: 12. Here the CDR3 reads CASSPRLSGGADEQFF. CDR3 DNA: TGTGCCAGCAGCCCCCGCCTCAGCGGGGGGGCCGATGAGCAGTTCTTC.

The chain uses TRBV4-1 and TRBJ1-5, with 10 bases aligning to TRBD1. Trimming removed 4 bases from V and 11 bases from J; junction bases left unmatched: 11. The CDR3 contains 15 residues. Germline loops: CDR1 MGHRA, CDR2 YSYEKL. The CDR3 nucleotides are TGCGCCAGCAGCCGAGGACAGGGGGGACGGGGAGCCCAGCATTTT. Protein product: CASSRGQGGRGAQHF.

The rearrangement uses TRBV13 and TRBJ2-2; possible D gene TRBD1, 6 bases. The CDR3 totals 15 residues. V was pared by 4 bases and J by 4 bases, with 13 bases between. Germline V lookup: CDR1 PRHDT, CDR2 FYEKMQ (reference sequence). DNA of the CDR3: TGTGCCAGCAGCTCCGACAGGCCCGGCACCGGGGAGCTGTTTTTT. Amino acids: CASSSDRPGTGELFF.

This clone was recorded a few times. The CDR3: CAYTRGNLVGGEQYF. In DNA form, the CDR3 reads TGTGCCTACACCCGGGGGAATCTAGTTGGTGGCGAGCAGTACTTC. The chain carries TRBV30 and TRBJ2-7, with TRBD2 as a possible D gene (6 bases). CDR3 length equals 15 residues. Trimming pared 7 bases from V and 6 bases from J, leaving 25 bases between. Germline-derived CDR1 and CDR2 are GTSNPN and SVGIG (reference sequence).